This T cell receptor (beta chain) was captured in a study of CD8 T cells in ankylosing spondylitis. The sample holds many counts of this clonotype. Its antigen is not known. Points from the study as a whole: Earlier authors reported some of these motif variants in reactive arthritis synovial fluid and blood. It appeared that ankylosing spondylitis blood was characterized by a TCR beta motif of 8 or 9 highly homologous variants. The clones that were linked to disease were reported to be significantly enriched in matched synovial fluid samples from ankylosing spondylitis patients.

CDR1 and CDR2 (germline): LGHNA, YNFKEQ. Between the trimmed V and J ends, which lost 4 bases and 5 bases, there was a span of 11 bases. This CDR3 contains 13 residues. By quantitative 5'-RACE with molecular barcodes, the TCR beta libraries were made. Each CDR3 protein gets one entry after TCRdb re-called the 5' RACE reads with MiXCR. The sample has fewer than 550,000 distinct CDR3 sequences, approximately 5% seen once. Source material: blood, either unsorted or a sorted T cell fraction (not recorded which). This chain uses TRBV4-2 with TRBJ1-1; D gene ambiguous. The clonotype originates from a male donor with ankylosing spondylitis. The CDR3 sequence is CASSRGGWTEAFF. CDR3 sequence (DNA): TGTGCCAGCAGCCGAGGAGGGTGGACTGAAGCTTTCTTT.